Below are 5 T cell receptor beta chains sequenced from a single sample in a study of response to subunit inactivated influenza vaccine. TCRdb passed the RT-PCR reads through MiXCR, listing each CDR3 protein once. This table holds just under 550,000 distinct CDR3 sequences, 20% to 25% found once. These data were likewise used in another study, on T cells expressing NK-cell markers. That source notes: Libraries used 5'RACE template switching adding universal primer site and UMIs.

Sample: CD4+ T cells sorted from PBMCs, taken 11 to 12 days after vaccination. These receptors all stem from a man aged 45-65 years who received an inactivated influenza vaccine.

This clonotype was detected only a few times. The chain carries TRBV4-2 and TRBJ1-4, with 9 bases that match TRBD1. V shed 1 base, J shed 8 bases, and the junction held 2 bases outside the gene matches. The germline gives CDR1 LGHNA, CDR2 YNFKEQ. The CDR3 runs 14 residues. The CDR3 coding sequence is TGTGCCAGCAGCCAAGGGACAGGGGCCGAAAAACTGTTTTTT. Encoded protein: CASSQGTGAEKLFF.

This clonotype was seen more than once but under ten times. The rearrangement links TRBV6-1 to TRBJ2-1, with TRBD1 matching 8 bases. V was clipped by 2 bases and J by 3 bases; unmatched bases: 6. This CDR3 contains 16 residues. Germline V gene sequence: CDR1 MNHNS, CDR2 SASEGT. CDR3 in DNA: TGTGCCAGCAGTGAACGGACAGGGATGTTCTACAATGAGCAGTTCTTC. It yields the protein CASSERTGMFYNEQFF.

V usage is TRBV24-1 and J usage is TRBJ1-5; perhaps TRBD1 as D (6 bases). V shed 6 bases and J shed 7 bases, with 12 bases lying between them. CDR1 is KGHDR, CDR2 SFDVKD, per germline. The CDR3 spans 13 residues. This chain's CDR3 is CATSLGGQQPQHF. CDR3 nucleotides: TGTGCCACCAGTCTAGGGGGGCAACAGCCCCAGCATTTT.

This clonotype occurred a few times. The rearrangement joins TRBV9 to TRBJ2-1, with TRBD2 matching over 9 bases. Germline V gene lookup returns CDR1 SGDLS and CDR2 YYNGEE. CDR3 length: 15 amino acids. J was trimmed by 9 bases and V by 0 bases; bases with no gene match: 7. In DNA, the CDR3 is TGTGCCAGCAGCGTAGGGTTAGCGGGAGTCACTGAGCAGTTCTTC. This codes for CASSVGLAGVTEQFF.

J is TRBJ1-2 and V is TRBV2, with 7 bases identical to TRBD1. In germline, CDR1 is SNHLY, CDR2 FYNNEI. V was pared by 8 bases and J by 4 bases, with 7 bases of the junction left unmatched. CDR3 length: 13 amino acids. The CDR3 loop is CASARQGGYGYTF. The CDR3 DNA sequence: TGTGCCAGCGCTAGGCAGGGGGGCTATGGCTACACCTTC.